The clone carrying this T cell receptor beta chain was detected a few times. This specimen comes from a study of regulatory T cells in long-lasting Graves disease. Germline V gene lookup returns CDR1 SGDLS and CDR2 YYNGEE. The ends were cut back, 0 bases at V and 5 bases at J, with 11 bases in the middle. This CDR3 contains 14 residues. Library construction for TCR beta used iRepertoire HTBI primers and Arm-PCR of CDR3 regions. A single record per CDR3 protein comes from TCRdb applying MiXCR to the multiplex PCR reads. The sample includes about 430,000 distinct CDR3 sequences, approximately 22% of them seen just once. Time point described: persistent/refractory GD, antithyroid drugs over 5 years with positive TRAb. With RNA extracted from PBMCs as input, the TCR library was made. In Xi'an, China, an endocrinology department was the source of patients.

The sample in question was peripheral blood mononuclear cells (PBMCs), obtained when the disease was refractory, from a patient treated with antithyroid drugs. The gene calls are TRBV9 and TRBJ2-5; D might be TRBD2 (5 bases). This TCR came from a female donor with Graves disease. CDR3 loop: CASSVGGMGETQYF. For the CDR3, the DNA is TGTGCCAGCAGCGTAGGAGGGATGGGGGAGACCCAGTACTTC.